One T cell receptor (beta chain) is described in this entry. Its antigen is undetermined. This specimen belongs to a study of PD-1 blockade in mismatch repair-deficient tumors. Study-wide context: Enrolled about 2012-2017, patients had progressing, pretreated mismatch repair-deficient cancers of around twelve types.

The study's findings and limits: Rapid post-treatment expansion, then contraction, generally preceding radiologic response, marked tumor-resident clones.

Per germline, CDR1 SGHNT and CDR2 YYREEE (reference sequence). V was clipped by 4 bases and J by 5 bases; unmatched bases: 6. The CDR3 totals 17 residues. TCRs were sequenced from a few patients responding to pembrolizumab. Method: immunoSEQ multiplex PCR; TCRdb's copy keeps in-frame clones and lacks some. The sample yields over 100,000 clones, about 83% seen once. This receptor was taken from an adult with mismatch repair-deficient cancer. The chain recombines TRBV5-4 with TRBJ2-2; the match to TRBD2 covers 15 bases. Sequencing used peripheral blood, obtained around 60 weeks after starting pembrolizumab. CDR3 coding DNA: TGTGCCAGCAGCAGGGGACTAGCGGGAGGAGCTACCGGGGAGCTGTTTTTT. Protein product: CASSRGLAGGATGELFF.